Below, 30 T cell receptor beta chains from the same sample are listed, as sequenced in a study of OX40 agonist ivuxolimab in advanced cancers. The protocol used for the library was the immunoSEQ multiplex PCR assay. The table comes from immuneACCESS by way of TCRdb, which keeps in-frame sequences with V and J called. Part of the clones is missing from these tables; in studies checked, under half for an unresolved V gene and the rest for unknown reasons. The sample yields tens of thousands of clones; 86% were counted once. The leading ten clones occupy under 30% of the sample. The sequencing here drew on CD4+ or CD8+ T cells sorted from blood, taken in a trial of the OX40 agonist ivuxolimab. These receptors came from an adult with an advanced solid tumor such as melanoma, head and neck, liver or kidney cancer.

This rearrangement joins TRBV30 to TRBJ1-2; 7 bases map to TRBD1. Germline CDR1 and CDR2: GTSNPN and SVGIG (reference sequence). The CDR3 is 12 residues long. CDR3 bases: TGTGCTGAGGACAGGCTTATCTATGGCTACACCTTC. It is translated as CAEDRLIYGYTF. The full variable domain, its missing parts supplied by reference TRBV30 and TRBJ1-2, is SQTIHQWPATLVQPVGSPLSLECTVEGTSNPNLYWYRQAAGRGLQLLFYSVGIGQISSEVPQNLSASRPQDRQFILSSKKLLLSDSGFYLCAEDRLIYGYTFGSGTRLTVV.

The chain carries TRBV10-3 and TRBJ2-1; D remains unclear. Germline V gene sequence: CDR1 ENHRY, CDR2 SYGVKD. V was cut by 6 bases and J by 7 bases, with 13 bases left in between. This CDR3 is built from 13 residues. CDR3 coding DNA: TGTGCCATCAGCCCGGACCCGCAGAATGAGCAGTTCTTC. As protein: CAISPDPQNEQFF.

The chain joins TRBV13 to TRBJ2-1; TRBD2 agrees at 9 bases. The CDR3 spans 16 residues. Trimming took 6 bases from V and 5 from J; bases not matched to a gene: 11. Germline V gene lookup returns CDR1 PRHDT and CDR2 FYEKMQ (reference sequence). CDR3 region: CASRAGAGGPNNEQFF. The DNA of the CDR3 is TGTGCCAGCAGGGCCGGGGCGGGAGGGCCTAACAATGAGCAGTTCTTC.

The chain is built from TRBV30 and TRBJ2-3; D is perhaps TRBD2 (5 bases). The CDR3 loop spans 13 amino acids. Germline lookup yields CDR1 GTSNPN and CDR2 SVGIG (reference sequence). V lost 5 bases to trimming and J lost 2 bases, with 11 bases between them. CDR3 nucleotides: TGTGCCTGGTCTAGCTTTTTCACAGATACGCAGTATTTT. It specifies CAWSSFFTDTQYF. Using reference TRBV30 and TRBJ2-3 for the parts outside the CDR3, the full variable domain is SQTIHQWPATLVQPVGSPLSLECTVEGTSNPNLYWYRQAAGRGLQLLFYSVGIGQISSEVPQNLSASRPQDRQFILSSKKLLLSDSGFYLCAWSSFFTDTQYFGPGTRLTVL.

V and J are TRBV28 and TRBJ2-5; TRBD1 matches 8 bases. Germline V gene sequence: CDR1 MDHEN, CDR2 SYDVKM. J was trimmed by 5 bases and V by 6 bases; bases with no gene match: 14. This CDR3 spans 16 amino acids. The chain's CDR3 is CASRPPGQGAWETQYF. The CDR3 nucleotides read TGTGCCAGCAGACCCCCGGGCCAGGGGGCGTGGGAGACCCAGTACTTC.

The chain has TRBV25-1 and TRBJ2-3; the match to TRBD1 covers 8 bases. Germline CDR1 and CDR2: MGHDK and SYGVNS. The V and J ends lost 0 bases and 2 bases, in that order; junction bases with no gene match: 10. This CDR3 comprises 18 residues. The CDR3 loop reads CASSEYEAGTGLTDTQYF. For the CDR3, the DNA is TGTGCCAGCAGTGAATACGAGGCCGGGACAGGCCTCACAGATACGCAGTATTTT.

The chain employs TRBV19 and TRBJ2-7; the D gene is possibly TRBD2 (5 bases). V dropped 5 bases and J dropped 3 bases, with 14 bases sitting between them. Germline V CDR1 and CDR2: LNHDA, SQIVND (reference sequence). This CDR3 comprises 14 residues. The CDR3 here is CASSGGSGDYEQYF. The CDR3 bases are TGTGCCAGTAGTGGAGGCTCCGGAGACTACGAGCAGTACTTC.

In its sample, this clone was seen once. V usage is TRBV5-6 and J usage is TRBJ2-7; D ambiguous. Germline values: CDR1 SGHDT, CDR2 YYEEEE. Trimming pared 0 bases from V and 2 bases from J, leaving 6 bases between. CDR3 length: 13 amino acids. The CDR3 reads CASSLAQTYEQYF. CDR3 bases: TGTGCCAGCAGCTTGGCCCAAACCTACGAGCAGTACTTC. Supplemented by reference TRBV5-6 and TRBJ2-7, the full variable domain reads DAGVTQSPTHLIKTRGQQVTLRCSPKSGHDTVSWYQQALGQGPQFIFQYYEEEERQRGNFPDRFSGHQFPNYSSELNVNALLLGDSALYLCASSLAQTYEQYFGPGTRLTVT.

The V call is TRBV6-5, the J call TRBJ2-3; 8 positions match TRBD1. CDR3 size: 16 residues. Germline V gene data show CDR1 as MNHEY and CDR2 as SVGAGI. Unmatched junction bases numbered 4, after V lost 2 bases and J lost 0 bases. The CDR3 is CASSYHRTGSTDTQYF. As DNA, the CDR3 is TGTGCCAGCAGTTACCATAGGACAGGGAGCACAGATACGCAGTATTTT.

This clone was counted only a few times. This rearrangement joins TRBV7-8 to TRBJ2-1; TRBD2 is a possible D gene (6 bases). Trimming shortened V by 4 bases and J by 8 bases, and 21 bases separated the two germline ends. The CDR3 has 16 amino acids. Germline CDR1 and CDR2: SGHVS and FQNEAQ. CDR3 nucleotides: TGTGCCAGCAGCTCCCCGAGGGAGCCCGGGGGTGATGAGCAGTTCTTC. Encoded protein: CASSSPREPGGDEQFF.

V and J are TRBV6-1 and TRBJ2-3; perhaps TRBD1 as D (6 bases). The CDR3 runs 15 residues. Germline values: CDR1 MNHNS, CDR2 SASEGT. The V end was cut by 6 bases, the J end by 4 bases, with 17 bases between. The DNA of the CDR3 is TGTGCCAGCAGGCCAGGCGACAGGCATGCAGATACGCAGTATTTT. Protein sequence: CASRPGDRHADTQYF.

This sequence joins TRBV7-9 and TRBJ2-1; 10 nucleotides match TRBD2. Per germline, CDR1 SEHNR and CDR2 FQNEAQ (reference sequence). The CDR3 extends over 15 amino acids. Trimming at V came to 5 bases and at J to 9 bases, leaving 10 bases not matched to a gene. CDR3 in amino acids: CASSPRAGGNGEQFF. CDR3 DNA sequence: TGTGCCAGCAGCCCCCGAGCGGGAGGGAACGGTGAGCAGTTCTTC.

This sequence joins TRBV28 and TRBJ1-3; D gene unclear. Germline V CDR1 and CDR2: MDHEN, SYDVKM. V was trimmed by 2 bases and J by 4 bases, leaving 18 bases between them. The CDR3 is made up of 17 amino acids. The CDR3 spells CASSLSLGITAGNTIYF. Written as DNA, the CDR3 is TGTGCCAGCAGTTTAAGCTTGGGTATAACGGCAGGAAACACCATATATTTT.

V and J are TRBV30 and TRBJ2-1; TRBD2 matches 10 bases. V trimming: 5 bases; J trimming: 8 bases; junction bases outside the gene matches: 15. This CDR3 is built from 16 residues. Germline lookup yields CDR1 GTSNPN and CDR2 SVGIG (reference sequence). The CDR3 region has the DNA TGTGCCTGGGAGGCCCCGGGACTAGCGAATTTAGATGAGCAGTTCTTC. Translating it yields CAWEAPGLANLDEQFF.

V and J are TRBV4-1 and TRBJ2-7; D may correspond to TRBD1 or TRBD2 (6 bases each). Germline CDR1 is MGHRA and CDR2 is YSYEKL. The CDR3 totals 16 residues. With 2 bases removed from V and 1 base from J, the gap between germline ends came to 15 bases. CDR3 coding DNA: TGCGCCAGCAGCCAACCCCCGGGGGCCCCATCCTACGAGCAGTACTTC. Its protein is CASSQPPGAPSYEQYF.

The chain uses TRBV14 and TRBJ2-7; D is unresolved. With 4 bases removed from V and 3 bases from J, the gap between germline ends came to 16 bases. CDR3 length: 15 amino acids. Germline CDR1 SGHDN, CDR2 FVKESK. CDR3 sequence reads: CASSLTSGGVYEQYF. The CDR3 DNA reads TGTGCCAGCAGCCTAACCTCGGGCGGTGTCTACGAGCAGTACTTC.

This clone turned up a few times. The chain couples TRBV28 to TRBJ2-3; 7 positions agree with TRBD1. Germline-derived CDR1 and CDR2 are MDHEN and SYDVKM. Trimming cost V 2 bases and J 2 bases; bases outside gene matches: 10. The CDR3 consists of 17 residues. The chain's CDR3 is CASSLTPTGWDTDTQYF. CDR3 bases: TGTGCCAGCAGTTTAACTCCGACAGGGTGGGACACAGATACGCAGTATTTT.

This chain uses TRBV29-1 with TRBJ2-7, with D hard to call. V was shortened by 4 bases and J by 2 bases, with 9 bases between the two germline ends. Germline CDR1 reads SQVTM; CDR2 reads ANQGSEA. The CDR3 has 12 amino acids. The CDR3 DNA reads as TGCAGCGTTGGAAACGGACCCTACGAGCAGTACTTC. This encodes CSVGNGPYEQYF.

This clone was seen only a few times. The V call is TRBV2, the J call TRBJ2-4; TRBD1 agrees at 12 bases. CDR1 and CDR2 (germline): SNHLY, FYNNEI. The CDR3 spans 12 residues. V lost 6 bases, J lost 9 bases, and 0 bases stayed unmatched. CDR3 coding DNA: TGTGCCAGCAGGGGACAGGGGGCCATTCAGTACTTC. Translated, it gives CASRGQGAIQYF.

The chain links TRBV6-5 to TRBJ1-2; possibly TRBD1 for D (5 bases). CDR1 is MNHEY and CDR2 is SVGAGI in the germline V gene. The CDR3 contains 14 residues. V lost 1 base and J 2 bases, leaving 8 bases between the germline ends. The CDR3 loop reads CASSYWDRNYGYTF. The CDR3 DNA reads TGTGCCAGCAGTTACTGGGACCGAAACTATGGCTACACCTTC.

J is TRBJ1-1 and V is TRBV27; TRBD1 agrees at 10 bases. This CDR3 comprises 18 residues. Per germline, CDR1 MNHEY and CDR2 SMNVEV (reference sequence). After removal of 3 bases from V and 1 base from J, the junction contained 11 bases not matched to a gene. The CDR3 region has the DNA TGTGCCAGCAGTTTTCTTAGACCCGGGACAGGGGAGAACACTGAAGCTTTCTTT. Encoded protein: CASSFLRPGTGENTEAFF.

The V gene is TRBV2, the J gene TRBJ2-5, with 9 bases that match TRBD2. Germline CDR1 and CDR2: SNHLY and FYNNEI. Unmatched junction bases numbered 3, after V lost 6 bases and J lost 1 base. The CDR3 runs 14 residues. The CDR3 DNA reads TGTGCCAGCAGGGTAGCGGGAGCCCAAGAGACCCAGTACTTC. Encoded protein: CASRVAGAQETQYF.

The chain combines TRBV6-5 with TRBJ2-7; the D call may be TRBD1 or TRBD2 (5 bases each). The germline V gene encodes CDR1 MNHEY and CDR2 SVGAGI. V was clipped by 6 bases and J by 4 bases, with 16 bases between them. The CDR3 is 14 residues long. The DNA for the CDR3 is TGTGCCAGCAGGGGGGACGTCCTCGGGTACGAGCAGTACTTC. It encodes CASRGDVLGYEQYF.

The chain links TRBV28 to TRBJ2-1, with D tentatively TRBD2 (5 bases). Trimming removed 3 bases at V and 9 bases at J, with 12 bases between. The CDR3 extends over 13 amino acids. Germline-derived CDR1 and CDR2 are MDHEN and SYDVKM. The CDR3 sequence is CASSFGLELEQFF. The CDR3 DNA reads TGTGCCAGCAGTTTCGGACTTGAACTTGAGCAGTTCTTC.

The chain carries TRBV6-1 and TRBJ1-5; perhaps TRBD1 as D (5 bases). The germline CDR1 and CDR2 sequences are MNHNS and SASEGT. The CDR3 is 17 residues long. Deletions cut 4 bases from V and 0 bases from J, with 16 bases between. CDR3 in amino acids: CASSAGGGLYSNQPQHF. The CDR3 DNA reads as TGTGCCAGCAGTGCGGGGGGTGGGTTATATAGCAATCAGCCCCAGCATTTT.

The chain uses TRBV15 and TRBJ1-5, with D uncertain. The V end lost 0 bases, the J end lost 5 bases, and 8 bases lay between the germline ends. Germline assignment: CDR1 LNHNV and CDR2 YYDKDF (reference sequence). CDR3 size: 14 residues. CDR3 bases: TGTGCCACCAGCAGAGATCAAGAGTATCAGCCCCAGCATTTT. Translated, it gives CATSRDQEYQPQHF.

The chain uses TRBV2 and TRBJ2-6; 11 positions agree with TRBD2. J gave up 1 base and V 2 bases, and 4 bases lay outside the gene matches. This CDR3 region has 18 residues. Germline V CDR1 and CDR2: SNHLY, FYNNEI. This chain's CDR3 is CASSETSGSSSGANVLTF. The DNA of the CDR3 is TGTGCCAGCAGTGAAACTAGCGGGAGTAGTTCTGGGGCCAACGTCCTGACTTTC.

This clone was seen a single time. The V and J genes are TRBV9 and TRBJ1-2; D call uncertain. This CDR3 is built from 13 residues. Germline V gene sequence: CDR1 SGDLS, CDR2 YYNGEE. Between the trimmed V and J ends, which lost 2 bases and 0 bases, there was a span of 5 bases. The CDR3 is CASSVLANYGYTF. In DNA, the CDR3 is TGTGCCAGCAGCGTCTTAGCTAACTATGGCTACACCTTC.

This clone has a handful of counts. The J gene is TRBJ2-7, the V gene TRBV11-1; D unclear. The V gene lost 4 bases and the J gene lost 0 bases, with 16 bases spanning the gap. This CDR3 comprises 16 residues. Germline V CDR1 and CDR2: SGHAT, FQDESV (reference sequence). The CDR3 region is CASSSHSGRYSYEQYF. CDR3 sequence (DNA): TGTGCCAGCAGCTCACACTCAGGACGCTACTCCTACGAGCAGTACTTC.

V is TRBV4-1 and J is TRBJ2-7; 9 nucleotides align to TRBD1. The CDR3 totals 18 residues. V lost 4 bases to trimming and J lost 0 bases; unmatched junction nucleotides: 13. CDR1 MGHRA and CDR2 YSYEKL come from the germline V gene. CDR3: CASSPDGTGSLSSYEQYF. The DNA for the CDR3 is TGCGCCAGCAGCCCCGACGGGACAGGGTCTTTGAGCTCCTACGAGCAGTACTTC.